The clone carrying this T cell receptor beta chain was recorded once. Germline CDR1 MDHEN, CDR2 SYDVKM. The CDR3 has 14 residues. Trimming cost V 7 bases and J 2 bases; bases outside gene matches: 7. Time point here: newly diagnosed GD, antithyroid drugs for less than 3 months. PBMC-derived RNA was used for the TCR library. The data are from a study of regulatory T cells in long-lasting Graves disease. Arm-PCR with iRepertoire HTBI primers amplified the CDR3 regions for these TCR beta libraries. Original handling: Across samples, roughly 58 TRBV and 12 to 15 TRBJ segments were found. A single record per CDR3 protein comes from TCRdb applying MiXCR to the multiplex PCR reads. The V and J calls were not made by the authors but by TCRdb's processing. The top ten clones hold 20% to 25% of a sample with fewer than 550,000 distinct CDR3 sequences, roughly 17% of them seen once. This sample was shared with a second study, whose subject was T cells in Graves' hyperthyroidism and ophthalmopathy. This second study says: Criteria for exclusion of patients were uncontrolled infection, other autoimmune disease, pregnancy or lactation. The TCR CDR3 first-round RT-PCR relied on the HTBI primer set.

The sample here was peripheral blood mononuclear cells (PBMCs), taken at new diagnosis, from a patient treated with antithyroid drugs. The source is a woman aged 18 to 35 with Graves disease. The rearrangement uses TRBV28 and TRBJ2-7; 8 nucleotides match TRBD1. The CDR3 DNA follows: TGTGCCAGCATTGAACAGGGGGTAACCTACGAGCAGTACTTC. Translating it yields CASIEQGVTYEQYF.